The rows below give T cell receptor beta chains drawn from one sample of a study of tumor-infiltrating lymphocytes in primary liver carcinoma. One entry per CDR3 protein, called by TCRdb with MiXCR from the multiplex PCR reads. The profile shows roughly 180,000 distinct CDR3 sequences, over 45% of them singletons. Sequenced material: peripheral blood. These receptors all come from a man aged 35-49 years with primary liver carcinoma and hepatitis B virus infection. CDR3s include the opening cysteine and the closing phenylalanine or tryptophan.

v_call	j_call	cdr3_aa
TRBV11-1	TRBJ2-3	CASSLGRAGPFTDTQYF
TRBV5-1	TRBJ1-2	CASSLEYAAGNGYTF
TRBV4-1	TRBJ1-5	CASSQDGQGINQPQHF
TRBV7-3	TRBJ2-3	CASRAEPTDTQYF
TRBV7-8	TRBJ2-3	CAGQKRPNTDTQYF
TRBV12-3/TRBV12-4	TRBJ2-3	CASSLAAGITDTQYF
TRBV6-5	TRBJ2-2	CASSFFKVAGAAGELFF
TRBV6-6	TRBJ2-5	CASSYMSGQETQYF
TRBV29-1	TRBJ2-1	CSVERVFGNKQFF
TRBV7-9	TRBJ2-7	CASSPGGQGAREQYF
TRBV6-1	TRBJ1-2	CASIPAAGDNYGYIF
TRBV6-6	TRBJ1-6	CASRTRGDSPLHF
TRBV6-5	TRBJ2-2	CASSLFGTRANTGELFF
TRBV6-6	TRBJ1-4	CASSYTQGDSEKLFF
TRBV28	TRBJ2-3	CASSQGLTDTQYF
TRBV4-1	TRBJ2-1	CAGSQKASLAFEQLF
TRBV10-3	TRBJ2-3	CAISESESYTDTQYF
TRBV10-2	TRBJ1-6	CASKTGAFQSSHNSPLHF
TRBV7-9	TRBJ1-4	CASSLGAGEKLFF
TRBV4-1	TRBJ2-1	CASSQDLVNSYNEQFF
TRBV12-3/TRBV12-4	TRBJ2-1	CASSLETGGDYNEQFF
TRBV10-3	TRBJ2-3	CAVRDNPTTDTQYF
TRBV11-2	TRBJ2-7	CASSHGASGGCERYF
TRBV11-2	TRBJ2-1	CASSYSLDRGQFF
TRBV28	TRBJ2-7	CASSSKRQGYEQYF
TRBV5-1	TRBJ1-2	CASSYRTGHYGYTF
TRBV11-2	TRBJ2-2	CASSLIGYRMANTGELFF
TRBV11-2	TRBJ2-5	CDSSGNRAQETQYF
TRBV5-4	TRBJ1-6	CAGSFPGQLSNSPLHF
TRBV11-2	TRBJ1-1	CASSSRGGGTEAFF
TRBV6-6	TRBJ2-7	CASSDQAEQEYEQYF
TRBV11-2	TRBJ2-7	CASSQKRSGLAKQYF
TRBV11-1	TRBJ2-2	CTSSSGGGNTGELFF
TRBV7-9	TRBJ2-5	CASSRSWDGQETQYF
TRBV7-9	TRBJ2-7	CASSLSFSYEQYF
TRBV12-3/TRBV12-4	TRBJ2-3	CASTERGQDTQYF
TRBV6-1	TRBJ2-7	CASSQNRGLAYEQYF
TRBV6-1	TRBJ1-2	CASSEPLTGLYGYTF
TRBV11-2	TRBJ2-2	CASSRGEGGGDTGELFF
TRBV6-1	TRBJ2-4	CASSEWNRGRAKNIQYF
TRBV4-1	TRBJ2-7	CASSPRDPGRAYEQYF
TRBV11-3	TRBJ2-1	CASSLGQGGNKQFF
TRBV12-3/TRBV12-4	TRBJ2-1	CASSFRASGDNEQFF
TRBV5-1	TRBJ2-2	CASSLETSGRNTGELFF
TRBV6-2/TRBV6-3	TRBJ2-7	CASSYSTLSGRANEQYF